The 17 T cell receptor beta chains presented below share a single source sample, sequenced in a study of shared clonotypes between healthy human individuals. The table came from immunoSEQ multiplex PCR; TCRdb's copy has only in-frame clones and leaves some out. The repertoire holds some 790,000 clones, with 55% to 80% as singletons. Source material: memory CD4+ T cells sorted from blood. The subset: CD45RA-negative fraction. All receptors come from a woman under 40 in good health.

This sequence joins TRBV9 and TRBJ1-2, with 9 bases identical to TRBD1. Germline V gene lookup returns CDR1 SGDLS and CDR2 YYNGEE. The CDR3 runs to 14 residues. Trimming at V came to 4 bases and at J to 7 bases, leaving 8 bases not matched to a gene. The CDR3 DNA reads as TGTGCCAGCAGCCAACAGGGGGCGCGAGGTGGCTACACCTTC. It encodes CASSQQGARGGYTF.

The chain uses TRBV13 and TRBJ2-3, with D perhaps TRBD2 (6 bases). The CDR3 runs 16 residues. Germline lookup yields CDR1 PRHDT and CDR2 FYEKMQ (reference sequence). The ends were cut back, 0 bases at V and 4 bases at J, with 14 bases in the middle. This CDR3 is CASSLGRSGMADTQYF. CDR3 in DNA: TGTGCCAGCAGCTTAGGCCGTAGCGGAATGGCAGATACGCAGTATTTT.

This chain connects TRBV30 to TRBJ2-3; the D gene is possibly TRBD1 (6 bases). The germline gives CDR1 GTSNPN, CDR2 SVGIG (reference sequence). V lost 7 bases and J 6 bases, leaving 14 bases between the germline ends. The CDR3 runs 12 residues. Here the CDR3 DNA reads TGTGCCTCTGATCAGGGGTCCGATACGCAGTATTTT. Amino acid sequence: CASDQGSDTQYF.

This clone showed up just a few times. J is TRBJ2-1 and V is TRBV25-1; maybe TRBD1 (5 bases). This CDR3 has 16 amino acids. The V gene lost 1 base and the J gene lost 0 bases, with 10 bases spanning the gap. Germline V gene data show CDR1 as MGHDK and CDR2 as SYGVNS. The CDR3 sequence: CASSESGLSSYNEQFF. The CDR3 DNA reads as TGTGCCAGCAGTGAATCAGGGTTGAGCTCCTACAATGAGCAGTTCTTC.

The rearrangement joins TRBV6-6 to TRBJ2-5, with TRBD1 matching over 7 bases. J was trimmed by 6 bases and V by 2 bases; bases with no gene match: 6. Germline lookup yields CDR1 MNHNY and CDR2 SVGAGI (reference sequence). The CDR3 totals 14 residues. The CDR3 DNA is TGTGCCAGCAGTTACAGGGGGCGCAGGAAGACCCAGTACTTC. Amino acid sequence: CASSYRGRRKTQYF.

The chain has TRBV11-2 and TRBJ2-3, with TRBD2 identical over 8 bases. Trimming cost V 5 bases and J 0 bases; bases outside gene matches: 13. CDR3 length equals 18 residues. Germline V gene data show CDR1 as SGHAT and CDR2 as FQNNGV. CDR3 region: CASSPPPLAESSTDTQYF. The CDR3 nucleotides are TGTGCCAGCAGCCCCCCCCCACTAGCGGAATCTAGCACAGATACGCAGTATTTT.

The V call is TRBV27, the J call TRBJ1-1; D is unresolved. The CDR3 spans 13 residues. V was cut by 4 bases and J by 2 bases, with 8 bases left in between. CDR1 is MNHEY and CDR2 is SMNVEV in the germline V gene (reference sequence). This chain's CDR3 is CASSSTRNTEAFF. The CDR3 DNA sequence: TGTGCCAGCAGTTCGACTCGTAACACTGAAGCTTTCTTT.

This clone was picked up a small number of times. The rearrangement joins TRBV25-1 to TRBJ2-1, with D tentatively TRBD1 (6 bases). This CDR3 region has 14 residues. Trimming took off 1 base at V and 5 bases at J, with 9 bases between the two ends. The V gene's germline CDR1 is MGHDK and CDR2 SYGVNS. The CDR3 DNA reads TGTGCCAGCAGTGAATTTGGGACAAACAATGAGCAGTTCTTC. Protein: CASSEFGTNNEQFF.

This clone was counted once. V gene TRBV5-1 combines with J gene TRBJ1-4; possibly TRBD1 for D (5 bases). The ends were cut back, 5 bases at V and 1 base at J, with 12 bases in the middle. Germline CDR1 SGHRS, CDR2 YFSETQ. This CDR3 is 15 amino acids long. The DNA of the CDR3 is TGCGCCAGCAGGATTGGAGGGGTAACTAATGAAAAACTGTTTTTT. Translation: CASRIGGVTNEKLFF. The entire variable domain, with the rest obtained from reference TRBV5-1 and TRBJ1-4, is as follows: KAGVTQTPRYLIKTRGQQVTLSCSPISGHRSVSWYQQTPGQGLQFLFEYFSETQRNKGNFPGRFSGRQFSNSRSEMNVSTLELGDSALYLCASRIGGVTNEKLFFGSGTQLSVL.

As concerns this clone: The sample has other DNA sequences that encode this CDR3 too. V gene TRBV5-1 combines with J gene TRBJ2-1; D is perhaps TRBD1 or TRBD2 (5 bases each). Germline CDR1 is SGHRS and CDR2 is YFSETQ. The CDR3 is made up of 16 amino acids. The germline V and J ends were trimmed by 0 bases and 0 bases, with 10 bases remaining between them. The CDR3 spells CASSLAPGSSYNEQFF. The CDR3 DNA is TGCGCCAGCAGCTTGGCCCCAGGGAGCTCCTACAATGAGCAGTTCTTC.

V is TRBV7-9 and J is TRBJ2-7, with 8 bases aligning to TRBD1. With 1 base clipped from V and 3 bases from J, the junction kept 8 bases outside the gene matches. CDR3 size: 16 residues. Per germline, CDR1 SEHNR and CDR2 FQNEAQ (reference sequence). CDR3 in amino acids: CASSLEGQANFYEQYF. DNA of the CDR3: TGTGCCAGCAGCTTAGAGGGACAGGCCAACTTCTACGAGCAGTACTTC.

This chain connects TRBV7-8 to TRBJ1-4; weak D call: TRBD1 (5 bases). Germline V CDR1 and CDR2: SGHVS, FQNEAQ. V was trimmed by 7 bases and J by 0 bases, leaving 24 bases between them. The CDR3 runs 19 residues. The chain's CDR3 is CASNIRGSPLSATNEKLFF. Written as DNA, the CDR3 is TGTGCCAGCAACATTAGGGGATCCCCCTTGTCGGCAACTAATGAAAAACTGTTTTTT.

This sequence joins TRBV10-2 and TRBJ2-1; 10 bases map to TRBD2. CDR1 is WSHSY, CDR2 SAAADI, per germline. Losses at the gene ends were 0 bases for V and 8 bases for J; bases not matched to a gene: 10. The CDR3 length is 17 residues. The CDR3 is CASSESKALAGIDEQFF. The CDR3 DNA follows: TGCGCCAGCAGTGAGTCGAAGGCACTAGCGGGAATAGATGAGCAGTTCTTC.

The chain joins TRBV7-9 to TRBJ2-5; D gene uncertain. Per germline, CDR1 SEHNR and CDR2 FQNEAQ (reference sequence). V lost 2 bases to trimming and J lost 7 bases, with 14 bases between them. This CDR3 is 14 amino acids long. The CDR3 DNA reads as TGTGCCAGCAGCTTAACCACCTCTCCGGGGACCCAGTACTTC. As protein: CASSLTTSPGTQYF.

CDR3 residues: CASSGTGVFAGGSHEQFF. CDR3 DNA: TGTGCCAGTAGCGGTACAGGGGTCTTCGCGGGAGGGTCCCATGAGCAGTTCTTC. The genes are TRBV19 and TRBJ2-1, with TRBD2 matching over 9 bases. Per germline, CDR1 LNHDA and CDR2 SQIVND (reference sequence). V lost 6 bases and J lost 8; bases outside the gene matches: 20. CDR3 length equals 18 residues. Supplemented by reference TRBV19 and TRBJ2-1, the full variable domain reads DGGITQSPKYLFRKEGQNVTLSCEQNLNHDAMYWYRQDPGQGLRLIYYSQIVNDFQKGDIAEGYSVSREKKESFPLTVTSAQKNPTAFYLCASSGTGVFAGGSHEQFFGPGTRLTVL.

The chain has TRBV7-9 and TRBJ2-2, with 11 bases matching TRBD1. The length of the CDR3 is 17 residues. Germline values: CDR1 SEHNR, CDR2 FQNEAQ (reference sequence). With V trimmed by 8 bases and J by 4 bases, 12 bases remained unmatched. The CDR3, as DNA: TGTGCCAGCCTGCGGGAAGACGGGACAGGGGGCACCGGGGAGCTGTTTTTT. Translation: CASLREDGTGGTGELFF.

This clone appeared a single time. This chain uses TRBV28 with TRBJ1-3; weak D call: TRBD1 (5 bases). The CDR3 runs to 14 residues. Trimming shortened V by 8 bases and J by 0 bases, and 11 bases separated the two germline ends. The germline V gene encodes CDR1 MDHEN and CDR2 SYDVKM. The CDR3 DNA sequence: TGTGCCAGCCGACAGACTTTCTCTGGAAACACCATATATTTT. Translated: CASRQTFSGNTIYF.